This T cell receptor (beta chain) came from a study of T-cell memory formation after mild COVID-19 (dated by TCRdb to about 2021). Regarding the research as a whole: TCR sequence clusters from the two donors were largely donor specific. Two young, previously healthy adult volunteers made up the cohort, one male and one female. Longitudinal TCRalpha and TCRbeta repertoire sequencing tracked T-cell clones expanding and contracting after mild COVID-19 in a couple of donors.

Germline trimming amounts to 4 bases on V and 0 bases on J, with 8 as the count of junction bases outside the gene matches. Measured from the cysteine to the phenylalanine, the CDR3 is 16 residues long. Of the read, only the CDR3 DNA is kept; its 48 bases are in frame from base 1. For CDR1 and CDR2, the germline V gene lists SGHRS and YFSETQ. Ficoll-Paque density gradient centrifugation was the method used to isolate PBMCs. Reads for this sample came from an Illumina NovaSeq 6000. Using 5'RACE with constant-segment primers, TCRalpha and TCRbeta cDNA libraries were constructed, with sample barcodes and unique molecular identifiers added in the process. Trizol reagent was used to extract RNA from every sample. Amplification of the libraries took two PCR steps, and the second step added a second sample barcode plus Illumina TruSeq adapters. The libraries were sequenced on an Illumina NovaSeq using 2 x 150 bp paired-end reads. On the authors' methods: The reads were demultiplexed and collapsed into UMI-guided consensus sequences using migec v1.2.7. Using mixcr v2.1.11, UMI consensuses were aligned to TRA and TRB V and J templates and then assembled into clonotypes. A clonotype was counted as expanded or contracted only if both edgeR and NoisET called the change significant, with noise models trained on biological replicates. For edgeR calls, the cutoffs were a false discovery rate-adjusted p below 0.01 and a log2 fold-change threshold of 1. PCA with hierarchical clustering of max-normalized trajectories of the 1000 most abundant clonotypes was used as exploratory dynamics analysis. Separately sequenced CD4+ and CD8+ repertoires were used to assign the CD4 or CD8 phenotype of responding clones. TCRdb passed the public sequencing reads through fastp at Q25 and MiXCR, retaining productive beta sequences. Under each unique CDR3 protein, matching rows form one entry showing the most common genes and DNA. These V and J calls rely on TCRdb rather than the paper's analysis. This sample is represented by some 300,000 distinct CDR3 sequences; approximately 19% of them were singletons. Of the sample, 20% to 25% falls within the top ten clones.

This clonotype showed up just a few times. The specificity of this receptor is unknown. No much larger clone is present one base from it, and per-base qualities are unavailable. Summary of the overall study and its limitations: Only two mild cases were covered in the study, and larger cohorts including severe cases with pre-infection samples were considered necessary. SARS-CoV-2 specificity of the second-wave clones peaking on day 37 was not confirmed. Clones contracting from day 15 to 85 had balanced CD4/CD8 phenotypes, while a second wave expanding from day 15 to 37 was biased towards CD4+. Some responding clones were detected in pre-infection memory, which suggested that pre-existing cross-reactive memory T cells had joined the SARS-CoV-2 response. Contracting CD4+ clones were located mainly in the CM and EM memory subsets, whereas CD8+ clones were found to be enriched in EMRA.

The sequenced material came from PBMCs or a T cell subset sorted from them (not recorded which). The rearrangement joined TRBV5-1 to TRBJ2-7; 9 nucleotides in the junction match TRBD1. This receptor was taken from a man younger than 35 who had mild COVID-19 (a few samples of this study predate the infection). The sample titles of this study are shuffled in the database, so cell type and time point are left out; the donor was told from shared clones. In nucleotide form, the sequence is TGCGCCAGCAGCCCATTCACAGGGGGCCTCTCCTACGAGCAGTACTTC. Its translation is CASSPFTGGLSYEQYF.